This entry lists 18 T cell receptor beta chains sequenced from one sample in a study of T cell responses to AZD1222 COVID-19 vaccine. Sequencing was performed with immunoSEQ multiplex PCR; in TCRdb, only in-frame clones are kept and a portion is missing. The top ten clones hold approximately 3.5% of a sample with some 130,000 clones, 88% of them seen once. The starting material was peripheral blood, obtained on day 0 of AZD1222 vaccination. These TCRs come from an adult in good health.

The chain is built from TRBV2 and TRBJ1-5; D is uncertain. The CDR3 is 13 residues long. Deletions cut 7 bases from V and 4 bases from J, with 11 bases between. In germline, CDR1 is SNHLY, CDR2 FYNNEI. The CDR3 protein is CASNIDGNQPQHF. The CDR3 DNA reads as TGTGCCAGCAATATAGACGGGAATCAGCCCCAGCATTTT.

The V and J genes are TRBV9 and TRBJ1-5, with no clear D. The V end was cut by 2 bases, the J end by 3 bases, with 9 bases between. From germline, CDR1 is SGDLS and CDR2 YYNGEE. CDR3 size: 14 residues. This chain's CDR3 is CASSVTALNQPQHF. In DNA form, the CDR3 reads TGTGCCAGCAGCGTTACCGCACTCAATCAGCCCCAGCATTTT.

The chain has TRBV18 and TRBJ1-5, with D unclear. Germline lookup yields CDR1 KGHSH and CDR2 LQKENI. V was cut by 2 bases and J by 2 bases, with 13 bases left in between. There are 16 residues in the CDR3. The CDR3 sequence: CASSPNEVQGNQPQHF. DNA of the CDR3: TGTGCCAGCTCACCAAATGAAGTGCAGGGCAATCAGCCCCAGCATTTT.

This sequence joins TRBV10-2 and TRBJ2-5; perhaps TRBD2 as D (5 bases). The germline CDR1 and CDR2 sequences are WSHSY and SAAADI. CDR3 length equals 15 residues. V lost 0 bases, J lost 2 bases, and 10 bases lay in between. This chain's CDR3 is CASSESPGRQETQYF. The CDR3 coding sequence is TGCGCCAGCAGTGAGTCGCCGGGAAGACAAGAGACCCAGTACTTC.

The chain recombines TRBV12-3 or TRBV12-4 with TRBJ1-2; D is ambiguous. Trimming pared 3 bases from V and 6 bases from J, leaving 5 bases between. There are 11 residues in the CDR3. The CDR3 sequence is CASSFRHGYTF. DNA for the CDR3: TGTGCCAGCAGTTTTAGGCATGGCTACACCTTC.

The CDR3 protein is CASSVGGNTIYF. The CDR3 bases are TGTGCCAGCAGCGTCGGGGGAAACACCATATATTTT. The chain carries TRBV9 and TRBJ1-3; no clear D gene. The germline V gene encodes CDR1 SGDLS and CDR2 YYNGEE. This CDR3 spans 12 amino acids. The V gene lost 2 bases and the J gene lost 4 bases, with 4 bases spanning the gap.

This clone was picked up a small number of times. The V call is TRBV4-1, the J call TRBJ1-1; 7 nucleotides line up with TRBD1. Germline assignment: CDR1 MGHRA and CDR2 YSYEKL. There are 16 residues in the CDR3. The trim removed 1 base at V and 7 bases at J, leaving 12 bases unmatched. The CDR3 region has the DNA TGCGCCAGCAGCCAAGTACACCAGGGGGGCGTAAATGAAGCTTTCTTT. It translates to CASSQVHQGGVNEAFF.

The chain combines TRBV9 with TRBJ1-2; D uncertain. This CDR3 comprises 15 residues. Between the trimmed V and J ends, which lost 2 bases and 4 bases, there was a span of 15 bases. CDR1 and CDR2 from the germline V gene are SGDLS and YYNGEE. The CDR3 region is CASSVMVDASYGYTF. In nucleotides, the CDR3 is TGTGCCAGCAGCGTGATGGTGGACGCGAGCTATGGCTACACCTTC.

The CDR3 sequence: CASSQEQSGTYGYTF. CDR3 coding DNA: TGCGCCAGCAGCCAAGAACAGTCAGGGACATATGGCTACACCTTC. The chain has TRBV4-3 and TRBJ1-2; a weak D match, TRBD1 (6 bases). V was trimmed by 0 bases and J by 5 bases, leaving 13 bases between them. The CDR3 sequence is 15 residues long. Germline values: CDR1 LGHNA, CDR2 YSLEER.

The chain employs TRBV2 and TRBJ1-2; TRBD1 is a possible D gene (6 bases). The germline CDR1 and CDR2 sequences are SNHLY and FYNNEI. CDR3 length: 14 amino acids. V dropped 4 bases and J dropped 5 bases, with 14 bases sitting between them. The CDR3 is CASSAAQGQYGYTF. CDR3 coding DNA: TGTGCCAGCAGTGCCGCACAGGGCCAATATGGCTACACCTTC.

This chain connects TRBV27 to TRBJ2-7, with D perhaps matching TRBD1 or TRBD2 (5 bases each). CDR3 length: 10 amino acids. Germline values: CDR1 MNHEY, CDR2 SMNVEV (reference sequence). The V gene lost 9 bases and the J gene lost 7 bases, with 10 bases spanning the gap. Written as DNA, the CDR3 is TGTGCCAGGGGGGTGGTGGAGCAGTACTTC. Translating it yields CARGVVEQYF.

The rearrangement links TRBV4-1 to TRBJ1-1; the match to TRBD1 covers 7 bases. The CDR3 is made up of 15 amino acids. Germline assignment: CDR1 MGHRA and CDR2 YSYEKL. J lost 3 bases, V lost 2 bases, and 6 bases had no gene match. CDR3 coding DNA: TGCGCCAGCAGCCAATCCGACAGGGACCACACTGAAGCTTTCTTT. It yields the protein CASSQSDRDHTEAFF.

This sequence joins TRBV21-1 and TRBJ1-6. TRBV21-1 constitutes a pseudogene. The CDR3 runs to 15 residues. The CDR3 DNA follows: TGTGCCAGCAGCCGGGCATCGGGCTATAATTCACCCCTCCACTTT. It codes for CASSRASGYNSPLHF.

This sequence joins TRBV6-1 and TRBJ1-2; TRBD1 aligns across 9 bases. The germline CDR1 and CDR2 sequences are MNHNS and SASEGT. The V and J ends lost 3 bases and 4 bases, in that order; junction bases with no gene match: 9. This CDR3 is built from 16 residues. For the CDR3, the DNA is TGTGCCAGCAGTGATTCACCGGGACAGGGATCCTATGGCTACACCTTC. Amino acid sequence: CASSDSPGQGSYGYTF.

V is TRBV4-2 and J is TRBJ1-5; D is perhaps TRBD1 (5 bases). This CDR3 comprises 15 residues. Trimming left V 0 bases short and J 5 bases short, with 11 bases between. Germline CDR1 is LGHNA and CDR2 is YNFKEQ. CDR3 sequence reads: CASSQDRQGYQPQHF. The CDR3 region has the DNA TGTGCCAGCAGCCAAGATAGGCAGGGATATCAGCCCCAGCATTTT.

Only one count was recorded for this clone. The rearrangement joins TRBV11-3 to TRBJ1-1; no reliable D call. Germline CDR1 is SGHNT and CDR2 is YENEEA. V lost 4 bases, J lost 2 bases, and 8 bases lay in between. CDR3 length: 13 amino acids. CDR3 residues: CASSWTANTEAFF. The CDR3, as DNA: TGTGCCAGCAGCTGGACGGCCAACACTGAAGCTTTCTTT. Drawing the rest from reference TRBV11-3 and TRBJ1-1, the complete variable domain is EAGVVQSPRYKIIEKKQPVAFWCNPISGHNTLYWYLQNLGQGPELLIRYENEEAVDDSQLPKDRFSAERLKGVDSTLKIQPAELGDSAVYLCASSWTANTEAFFGQGTRLTVV.

V usage is TRBV27 and J usage is TRBJ1-2, with D unclear. Germline V gene lookup returns CDR1 MNHEY and CDR2 SMNVEV (reference sequence). CDR3 length equals 12 residues. The ends were cut back, 5 bases at V and 4 bases at J, with 8 bases in the middle. The CDR3 protein is CASSTDGYGYTF. The CDR3 coding sequence is TGTGCCAGCAGTACGGACGGCTATGGCTACACCTTC.

The gene calls are TRBV9 and TRBJ2-3; 9 nucleotides match TRBD2. CDR3 size: 16 residues. Losses at the gene ends were 3 bases for V and 5 bases for J; bases not matched to a gene: 10. The V gene's germline CDR1 is SGDLS and CDR2 YYNGEE. Here the CDR3 reads CASSEAGTSNKDTQYF. The CDR3 nucleotides read TGTGCCAGCAGCGAGGCCGGGACTAGCAACAAAGATACGCAGTATTTT.